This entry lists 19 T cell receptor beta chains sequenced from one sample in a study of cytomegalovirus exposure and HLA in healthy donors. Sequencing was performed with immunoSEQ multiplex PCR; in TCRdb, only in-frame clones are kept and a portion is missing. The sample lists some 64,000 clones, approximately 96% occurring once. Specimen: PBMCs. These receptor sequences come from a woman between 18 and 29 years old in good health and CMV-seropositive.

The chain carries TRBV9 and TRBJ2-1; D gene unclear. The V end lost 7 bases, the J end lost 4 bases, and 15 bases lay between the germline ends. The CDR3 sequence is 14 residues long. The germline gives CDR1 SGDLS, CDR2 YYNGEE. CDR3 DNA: TGTGCCAGCCAACGACGGCTAGATTACAATGAGCAGTTCTTC. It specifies CASQRRLDYNEQFF.

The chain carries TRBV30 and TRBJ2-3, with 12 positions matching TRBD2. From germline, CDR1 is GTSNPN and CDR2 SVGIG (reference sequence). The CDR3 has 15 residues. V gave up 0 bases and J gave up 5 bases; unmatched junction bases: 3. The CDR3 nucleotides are TGTGCCTGGAGTGTGCTAGCGGGAGGGCGAGATACGCAGTATTTT. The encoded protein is CAWSVLAGGRDTQYF.

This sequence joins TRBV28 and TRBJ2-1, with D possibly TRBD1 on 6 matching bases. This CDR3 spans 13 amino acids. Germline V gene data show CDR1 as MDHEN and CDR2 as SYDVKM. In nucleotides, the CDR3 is TGTGCTATGACTACAGGGCTCAATGGGGAGCAGTTCTTC. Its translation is CAMTTGLNGEQFF.

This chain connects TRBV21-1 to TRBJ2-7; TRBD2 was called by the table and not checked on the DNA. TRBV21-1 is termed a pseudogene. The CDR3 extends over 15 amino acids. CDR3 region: CASTSTGGRPYEQYF. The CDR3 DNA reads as TGTGCCAGCACCTCAACGGGGGGGCGTCCCTACGAGCAGTACTTC.

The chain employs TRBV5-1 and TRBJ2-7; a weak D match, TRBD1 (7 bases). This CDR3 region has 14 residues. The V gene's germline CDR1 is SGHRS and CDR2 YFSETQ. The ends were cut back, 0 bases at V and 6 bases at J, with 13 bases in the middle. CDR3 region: CASSLVGQEGEQYF. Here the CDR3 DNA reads TGCGCCAGCAGCTTGGTCGGACAGGAGGGCGAGCAGTACTTC. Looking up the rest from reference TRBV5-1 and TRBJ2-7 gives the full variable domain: KAGVTQTPRYLIKTRGQQVTLSCSPISGHRSVSWYQQTPGQGLQFLFEYFSETQRNKGNFPGRFSGRQFSNSRSEMNVSTLELGDSALYLCASSLVGQEGEQYFGPGTRLTVT.

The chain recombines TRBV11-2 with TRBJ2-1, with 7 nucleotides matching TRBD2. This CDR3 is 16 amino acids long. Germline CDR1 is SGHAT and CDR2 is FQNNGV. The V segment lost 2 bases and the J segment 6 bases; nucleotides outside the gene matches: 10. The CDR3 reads CASSLRGGPGGNEQFF. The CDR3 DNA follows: TGTGCCAGCAGCTTACGCGGGGGTCCGGGAGGCAATGAGCAGTTCTTC.

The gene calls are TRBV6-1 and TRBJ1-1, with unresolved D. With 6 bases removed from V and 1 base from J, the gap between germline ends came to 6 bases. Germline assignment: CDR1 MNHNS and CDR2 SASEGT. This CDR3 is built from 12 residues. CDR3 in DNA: TGTGCCAGCAGCCAGCGGAACACTGAAGCTTTCTTT. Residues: CASSQRNTEAFF.

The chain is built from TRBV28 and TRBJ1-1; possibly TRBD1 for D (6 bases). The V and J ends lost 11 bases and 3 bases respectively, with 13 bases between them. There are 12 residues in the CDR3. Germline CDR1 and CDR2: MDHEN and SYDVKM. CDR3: CAVGQGHTEAFF. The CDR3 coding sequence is TGTGCCGTGGGGCAGGGGCACACTGAAGCTTTCTTT.

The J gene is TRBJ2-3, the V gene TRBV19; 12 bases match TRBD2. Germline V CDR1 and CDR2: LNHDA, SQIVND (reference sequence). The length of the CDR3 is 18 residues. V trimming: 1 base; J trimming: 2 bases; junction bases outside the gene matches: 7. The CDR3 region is CASSIVATSGRSTDTQYF. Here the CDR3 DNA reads TGTGCCAGTAGTATAGTCGCGACTAGCGGGAGATCCACAGATACGCAGTATTTT.

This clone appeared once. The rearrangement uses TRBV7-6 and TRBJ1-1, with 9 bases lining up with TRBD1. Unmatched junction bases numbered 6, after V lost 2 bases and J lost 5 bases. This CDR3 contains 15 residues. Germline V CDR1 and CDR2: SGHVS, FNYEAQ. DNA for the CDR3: TGTGCCAGCAGCTTATCCAGCGGACAGGGGACTGAAGCTTTCTTT. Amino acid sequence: CASSLSSGQGTEAFF.

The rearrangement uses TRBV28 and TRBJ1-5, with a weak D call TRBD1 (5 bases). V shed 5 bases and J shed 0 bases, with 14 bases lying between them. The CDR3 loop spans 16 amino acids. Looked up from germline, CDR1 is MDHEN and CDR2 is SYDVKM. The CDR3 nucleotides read TGTGCCAGCAGTCACGCGGGGGGAGGTAGCAATCAGCCCCAGCATTTT. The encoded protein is CASSHAGGGSNQPQHF.

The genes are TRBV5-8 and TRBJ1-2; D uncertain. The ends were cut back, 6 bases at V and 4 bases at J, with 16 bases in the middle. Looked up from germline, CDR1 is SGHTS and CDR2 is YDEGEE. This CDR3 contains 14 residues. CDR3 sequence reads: CASIVRVPSYGYTF. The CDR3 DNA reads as TGTGCCAGCATTGTGCGGGTCCCTAGCTATGGCTACACCTTC.

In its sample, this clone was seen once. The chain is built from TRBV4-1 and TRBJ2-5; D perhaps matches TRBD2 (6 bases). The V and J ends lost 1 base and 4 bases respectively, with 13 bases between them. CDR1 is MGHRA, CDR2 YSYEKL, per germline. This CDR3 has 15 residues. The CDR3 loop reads CASSQVPTRRETQYF. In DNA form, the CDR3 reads TGCGCCAGCAGCCAAGTTCCGACTAGAAGAGAGACCCAGTACTTC.

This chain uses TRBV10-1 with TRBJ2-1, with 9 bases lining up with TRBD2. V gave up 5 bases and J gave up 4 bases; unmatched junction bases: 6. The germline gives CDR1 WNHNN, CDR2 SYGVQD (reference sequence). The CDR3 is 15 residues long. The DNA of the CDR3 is TGCGCCAGCAGTCATCGACTAGCGGAGTACAATGAGCAGTTCTTC. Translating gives CASSHRLAEYNEQFF.

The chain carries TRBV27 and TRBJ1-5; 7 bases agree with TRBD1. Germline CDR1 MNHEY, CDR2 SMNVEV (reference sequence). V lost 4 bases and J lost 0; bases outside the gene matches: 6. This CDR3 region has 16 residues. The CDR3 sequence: CASSYTGQTSNQPQHF. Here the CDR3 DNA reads TGTGCCAGCAGTTATACGGGACAGACTAGCAATCAGCCCCAGCATTTT.

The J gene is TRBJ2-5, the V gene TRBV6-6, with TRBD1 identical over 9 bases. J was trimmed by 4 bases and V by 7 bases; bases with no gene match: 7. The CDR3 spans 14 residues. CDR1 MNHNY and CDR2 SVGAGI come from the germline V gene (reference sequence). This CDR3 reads CASNQGQGRETQYF. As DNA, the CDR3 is TGTGCCAGCAACCAAGGACAGGGGCGAGAGACCCAGTACTTC.

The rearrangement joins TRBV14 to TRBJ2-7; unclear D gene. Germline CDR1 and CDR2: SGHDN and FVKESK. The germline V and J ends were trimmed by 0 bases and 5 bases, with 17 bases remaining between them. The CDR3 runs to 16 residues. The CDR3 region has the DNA TGTGCCAGCAGCCAAGAGGGTCGGGTTCTTGTGAACGAGCAGTACTTC. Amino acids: CASSQEGRVLVNEQYF.

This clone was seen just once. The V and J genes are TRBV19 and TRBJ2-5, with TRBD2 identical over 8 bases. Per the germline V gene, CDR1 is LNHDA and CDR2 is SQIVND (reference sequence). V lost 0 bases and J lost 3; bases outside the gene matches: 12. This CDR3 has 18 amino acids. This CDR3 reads CASSIDLFSREGEETQYF. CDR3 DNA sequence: TGTGCCAGTAGTATAGATCTATTTAGCCGGGAGGGGGAAGAGACCCAGTACTTC.

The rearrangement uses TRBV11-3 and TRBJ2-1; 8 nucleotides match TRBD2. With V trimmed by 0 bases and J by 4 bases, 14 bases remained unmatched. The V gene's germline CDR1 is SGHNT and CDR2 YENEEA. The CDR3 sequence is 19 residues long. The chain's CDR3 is CASSLDLASSGTSYNEQFF. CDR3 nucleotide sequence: TGTGCCAGCAGCTTAGATCTGGCGAGTAGCGGGACTTCTTACAATGAGCAGTTCTTC.